This TCR beta chain was documented in a study of T cell changes during pregnancy in multiple sclerosis. Produced via immunoSEQ multiplex PCR; TCRdb's table is partial and in-frame only. This table holds about 60,000 clones, 93% found once. The sequence came from a female donor with multiple sclerosis, enrolled in a pregnancy study. Sequencing was performed on peripheral blood, taken after pregnancy.

The CDR3 loop reads CASSHARGQGVSGRDYEQYF. In DNA form, the CDR3 reads TGTGCCAGCAGCCACGCGAGGGGACAGGGGGTGAGCGGGAGGGACTACGAGCAGTACTTC. The rearrangement uses TRBV4-2 and TRBJ2-7; a possible D gene is TRBD1 (11 bases). There are 20 residues in the CDR3. Germline values: CDR1 LGHNA, CDR2 YNFKEQ. The germline V and J ends were trimmed by 3 bases and 3 bases, with 30 bases remaining between them.